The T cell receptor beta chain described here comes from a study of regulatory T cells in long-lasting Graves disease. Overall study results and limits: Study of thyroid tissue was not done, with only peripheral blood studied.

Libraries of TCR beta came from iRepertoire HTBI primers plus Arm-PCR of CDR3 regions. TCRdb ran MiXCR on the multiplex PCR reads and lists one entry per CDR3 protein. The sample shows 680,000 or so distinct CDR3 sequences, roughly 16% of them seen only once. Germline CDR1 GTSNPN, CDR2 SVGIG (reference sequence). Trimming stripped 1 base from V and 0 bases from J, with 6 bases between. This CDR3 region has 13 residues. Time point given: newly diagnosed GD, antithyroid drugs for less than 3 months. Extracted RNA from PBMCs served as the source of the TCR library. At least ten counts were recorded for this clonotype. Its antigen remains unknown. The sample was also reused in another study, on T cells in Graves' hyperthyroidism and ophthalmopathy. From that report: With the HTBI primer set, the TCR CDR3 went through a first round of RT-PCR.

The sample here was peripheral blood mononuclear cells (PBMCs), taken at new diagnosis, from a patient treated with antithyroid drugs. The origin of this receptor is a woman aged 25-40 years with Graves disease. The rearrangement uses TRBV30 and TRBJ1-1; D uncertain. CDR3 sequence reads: CAWSGQVNTEAFF. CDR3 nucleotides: TGTGCCTGGAGTGGCCAGGTGAACACTGAAGCTTTCTTT.